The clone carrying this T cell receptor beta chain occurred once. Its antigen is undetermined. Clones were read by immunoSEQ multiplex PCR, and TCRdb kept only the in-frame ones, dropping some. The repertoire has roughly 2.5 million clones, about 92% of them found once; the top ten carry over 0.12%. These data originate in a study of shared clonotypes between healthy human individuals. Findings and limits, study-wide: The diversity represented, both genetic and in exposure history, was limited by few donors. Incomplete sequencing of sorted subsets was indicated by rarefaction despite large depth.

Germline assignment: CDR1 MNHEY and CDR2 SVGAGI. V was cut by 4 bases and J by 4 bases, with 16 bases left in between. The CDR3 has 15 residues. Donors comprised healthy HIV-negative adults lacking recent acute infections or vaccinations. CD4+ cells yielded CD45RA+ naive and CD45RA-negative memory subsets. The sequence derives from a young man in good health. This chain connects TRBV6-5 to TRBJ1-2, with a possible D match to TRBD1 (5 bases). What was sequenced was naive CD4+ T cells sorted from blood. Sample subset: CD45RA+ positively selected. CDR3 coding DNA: TGTGCCAGCAGTTTGCAGGGCCCTTCGTCCTATGGCTACACCTTC. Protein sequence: CASSLQGPSSYGYTF.